The clone carrying this TCR beta chain was seen ten or more times. Antigen: not known. This sample is drawn from a study of molecular identifiers for immune sequencing clone quantification. Germline CDR1 is LNHDA and CDR2 is SQIVND (reference sequence). V lost 7 bases to trimming and J lost 4 bases, with 8 bases between them. The CDR3 has 12 residues. Overall study findings and caveats: In naive cells, clones above 20 RNA copies held under 1% of molecules, whereas in effector cells they held over 99%.

TCRdb passed the PCR reads through MiXCR, listing each CDR3 protein once. The sample yields about 320,000 distinct CDR3 sequences, 20% to 25% seen once. This clonotype was obtained from a human donor in good health. Some libraries in this study had Jurkat cell RNA spiked in. Sequences were obtained from naive CD8+ T cells from blood, with Jurkat cell RNA spiked in. Indicated subset: FACS-sorted CD8+CD4-CCR7+CD45RA+ naive T cells. The chain is built from TRBV19 and TRBJ1-5, with D hard to call. This CDR3 reads CASMSGNQPQHF. The DNA of the CDR3 is TGTGCCAGTATGTCCGGAAATCAGCCCCAGCATTTT.